This T cell receptor beta chain is drawn from a study of OX40 agonist ivuxolimab in advanced cancers. A note on the overall study: The costimulatory receptor OX40 (CD134) was targeted by ivuxolimab, a fully human IgG2 agonistic monoclonal antibody. Of the approximately 50 dose-escalation patients, hepatocellular carcinoma was present in about 20, melanoma in roughly 15, renal cell carcinoma in 9 and head and neck cancer in 9. The paper covers the monotherapy dose-escalation part of the phase I ivuxolimab trial, which included N ≈ 57 patients. Intravenous ivuxolimab was administered to patients every 2 weeks at six dose levels: 0.01, 0.1, 0.3, 1.5, 3 and 10 mg/kg. In the dose-escalation cohort, 82.7% of patients were male, and the mean age was about 55 years, with a range of roughly 20 to 85. Patients were allowed to have had prior anti-PD-1, anti-PD-L1 or anti-CTLA-4 therapy, and 30% to 40% of the dose-escalation patients had previously received checkpoint inhibitors. Peripheral TCRbeta sequencing was intended to test whether TCR sequence diversity was altered and clonal T-cell expansion was caused by ivuxolimab. Partial responses were achieved by three dose-escalation patients, of whom one had hepatocellular carcinoma and two had cutaneous melanoma. Broad study findings and their caveats: Antigen specificity was not determined for the clonally expanded peripheral T cells. After ivuxolimab, expanded clones were on average more numerous among CD8+ T cells than among CD4+ T cells. At doses of 0.1 to 3.0 mg/kg, clonal expansion of both CD4+ and CD8+ blood T cells was observed from baseline to week 6. Partial responders in the 0.1-3.0 mg/kg groups had among the lowest normalized peripheral clonal expansion, especially among CD8+ T cells. Low levels of normalized T-cell clonal expansion were also seen in some patients who did not respond.

The trial excluded patients who had a history of autoimmune disease or were on systemic immunosuppression. Peripheral blood for TCR sequencing was collected from all dose cohorts at baseline, on cycle 4 day 1, and on cycle 7 day 1. Samples came from an open-label, multicenter, first-in-human phase I dose-escalation trial of ivuxolimab. Adults with locally advanced or metastatic melanoma, renal cell, hepatocellular, or head and neck squamous cell carcinoma were enrolled in the trial. Before TCR sequencing, CD4+ T cells and CD8+ T cells from peripheral blood were sorted into separate populations. Notes on this clone: Its antigen is currently not known. Base qualities were left out, and no much larger clone turns up one base away.

To sequence the TCRbeta CDR3 region, genomic DNA was isolated from the sorted cells. The immunoSEQ Assay was used to sequence the TCRbeta CDR3 regions. Entries here come from immuneACCESS through TCRdb and include only in-frame sequences with V and J called. Some clones fail to appear in such tables; in the studies checked, an unresolved V gene covers under half of the shortfall, and the cause of the remainder is unknown. Across this sample there are fewer than 85,000 clones, with over 75% seen only once. The ten largest clones represent 0.5% to 0.6% of the sample. CDR3 length: 12 amino acids, cysteine to phenylalanine. Only the CDR3 region is kept as DNA, spanning 36 bases read in frame from base 1. V sheds 8 bases and J sheds 8 bases, leaving 15 bases between their ends. Per the germline V gene, MDHEN is the CDR1 and SYDVKM is the CDR2.

The TCR comes from an adult with an advanced solid tumor such as melanoma, head and neck, liver or kidney cancer. The chain couples TRBV28 to TRBJ1-2, and possibly TRBD1, on 6 matching bases. Source: CD4+ or CD8+ T cells sorted from blood, taken in a trial of the OX40 agonist ivuxolimab. The DNA sequence follows: TGTGCCAGCTCGACAGGTTTCGAGGGCTACACCTTC. Translated, this gives CASSTGFEGYTF.